This entry features one T cell receptor beta chain sequence. Its specificity is unknown. The CDR3 consists of 13 residues. Trimming removed 2 bases at V and 10 bases at J, with 15 bases between. Germline values: CDR1 SGHRS, CDR2 YFSETQ. The naive CD8 population came from CD45RO-negative cells selected for CCR7, without terminally differentiated effector memory CD45RA+ cells. These data originate in a study of shared clonotypes between healthy human individuals. Study results and limitations: A reduction in generation probabilities was seen for non-shared clonotypes relative to those shared by all four donors. Among the subsets, naive ones generally showed larger estimated richness than memory ones. Only blood samples were collected, and tissue repertoires likely differ.

Once extracted for a subset, genomic DNA was divided evenly among several immunoSEQ plates. Measured with immunoSEQ multiplex PCR; TCRdb has only the in-frame clones, and not every one. Among about 2 million clones listed, 85% to 95% were seen once. The clonotype originates from a man younger than 35 in good health. This rearrangement joins TRBV5-1 to TRBJ1-1; D uncertain. Sequencing used naive CD8+ T cells sorted from blood. The CDR3 bases are TGCGCCAGCAGCTTCTTCGGGGAAGGAGTAGCTTTCTTT. It specifies CASSFFGEGVAFF. The full variable domain, completed using reference TRBV5-1 and TRBJ1-1, is KAGVTQTPRYLIKTRGQQVTLSCSPISGHRSVSWYQQTPGQGLQFLFEYFSETQRNKGNFPGRFSGRQFSNSRSEMNVSTLELGDSALYLCASSFFGEGVAFFGQGTRLTVV.